A selection of T cell receptor beta chains follows, all from one sample in a study of blood T cell repertoires in COVID-19. Sequencing was performed with immunoSEQ multiplex PCR; in TCRdb, only in-frame clones are kept and a portion is missing. The sample carries approximately 75,000 clones, approximately 80% recorded once. Material: peripheral blood. These receptors came from a man under 40 with COVID-19, enrolled during active disease. The CDR3 runs from the conserved cysteine through the conserved F or W. A D gene is named only where the DNA matches it firmly. For some rows the clone size is stated as once, few or many, or as a class when expanded; others skip it.

D	size	V	J	DNA	CDR3
TRBD2	NA	TRBV5-4	TRBJ2-1	TGTGCCAGCAGTACCGGGACTAGCGGGAGTCAGGGGAGTGAGCAGTTCTTC	CASSTGTSGSQGSEQFF
NA	NA	TRBV29-1	TRBJ2-5	TGCAGCGTTGATAACCCGGGTAGACAAGAGACCCAGTACTTC	CSVDNPGRQETQYF
NA	NA	TRBV7-2	TRBJ1-5	TGTGCCAGCAGCTTAGACAGCACGCGCAATCAGCCCCAGCATTTT	CASSLDSTRNQPQHF
NA	NA	TRBV5-6	TRBJ1-3	TGTGCCAGCAGCCGGGATTCTGGAAACACCATATATTTT	CASSRDSGNTIYF
TRBD1	few	TRBV14	TRBJ1-1	TGTGCCAGCAGCCAAGAGGACAGGGGGCGGACTGAAGCTTTCTTT	CASSQEDRGRTEAFF
TRBD1	NA	TRBV5-1	TRBJ1-3	TGCGCCAGCAGAGAAGGGGGCTCCGGAAACACCATATATTTT	CASREGGSGNTIYF
NA	NA	TRBV6-2/TRBV6-3	TRBJ2-7	TGTGCCAGCAGCCAGAGTTCCTACGAGCAGTACTTC	CASSQSSYEQYF
TRBD2	NA	TRBV24-1	TRBJ2-5	TGTGCCACCAGTGCGACTAGCGGTTACAGGGGGACCCAGTACTTC	CATSATSGYRGTQYF
TRBD1	few	TRBV7-9	TRBJ2-3	TGTGCCAGCAGCTTTACAGGGGGCAACACAGATACGCAGTATTTT	CASSFTGGNTDTQYF
NA	once	TRBV30	TRBJ1-3	TGTGCCTGGAGAGAAGTAGGACTCTCTGGAAACACCATATATTTT	CAWREVGLSGNTIYF
NA	NA	TRBV28	TRBJ1-2	TGTGGCACAGGGTCTGCTAACTATGGCTACACCTTC	CGTGSANYGYTF
TRBD2	NA	TRBV29-1	TRBJ2-4	TGCAGCGTTGTGGGGAGGGGCGGGAGTCAAAACATTCAGTACTTC	CSVVGRGGSQNIQYF
NA	NA	TRBV27	TRBJ2-3	TGTGCCAGCAGTATTCTGGGGCGGACAGATACGCAGTATTTT	CASSILGRTDTQYF
NA	NA	TRBV11-2	TRBJ2-7	TGTGCCAGCAGTTGGGGGGGCGACTCCTCCTACGAGCAGTACTTC	CASSWGGDSSYEQYF
TRBD2	NA	TRBV24-1	TRBJ2-5	TGTGCCACCAGTGATCCCGGGACTTGCGGGAGGGCGGGGGGAGAGACCCAGTACTTC	CATSDPGTCGRAGGETQYF
TRBD1	NA	TRBV9	TRBJ2-7	TGTGCCAGCAGCGTAGAAGGGGGCGTCTACGAGCAGTACTTC	CASSVEGGVYEQYF
TRBD1	NA	TRBV7-9	TRBJ2-3	TGTGCCAGCAGCCCTACTGGACAGGGCCTTTTACGCACAGATACGCAGTATTTT	CASSPTGQGLLRTDTQYF
TRBD1	few	TRBV10-3	TRBJ1-1	TGTGCCATCAGGCGACAGGGTATGGGGACTGAAGCTTTCTTT	CAIRRQGMGTEAFF
NA	NA	TRBV20-1	TRBJ2-5	TGCAGTGCTAGGGCCGGGGAGACCCAGTACTTC	CSARAGETQYF
NA	NA	TRBV7-6	TRBJ1-3	TGTGCCAGCAGCTTAGAACGGGGTAGCGGAAACACCATATATTTT	CASSLERGSGNTIYF
TRBD1	NA	TRBV5-1	TRBJ1-4	TGCGCCAGCAGCTTTTTACAGGGGGCCGAAAAACTGTTTTTT	CASSFLQGAEKLFF
TRBD2	NA	TRBV6-5	TRBJ2-1	TGTGCCAGCAGTTCCCCGGGACTAGCAAGCCATGAGCAGTTCTTC	CASSSPGLASHEQFF
TRBD1	NA	TRBV5-6	TRBJ2-1	TGTGCCAGCAGCTTGGTATTGTGGACAGGGGCCGACAATGAGCAGTTCTTC	CASSLVLWTGADNEQFF
TRBD2	NA	TRBV9	TRBJ2-7	TGTGCCAGCAGCGTAACTACTAGCGACGAGCAGTACTTC	CASSVTTSDEQYF
NA	few	TRBV11-2	TRBJ1-3	TGTGCCAGCACCCCGCTAGGCTTGGACACCATATATTTT	CASTPLGLDTIYF
NA	NA	TRBV3-1/TRBV3-2	TRBJ2-5	TGTGCCAGCAGCCAGGGCCAGGTCACCCAGTACTTC	CASSQGQVTQYF
TRBD2	NA	TRBV6-5	TRBJ2-5	TGTGCCATACGGCCGGGACTAGCGGAAAAGACCCAGTACTTC	CAIRPGLAEKTQYF
NA	NA	TRBV24-1	TRBJ2-3	TGTGCCACCAGTGATTTGGGCAGGGTTGGCACAGATACGCAGTATTTT	CATSDLGRVGTDTQYF
NA	NA	TRBV10-3	TRBJ2-7	TGTGCCACCAGCGGTGCCGGTGGTGAGCAGTACTTC	CATSGAGGEQYF
NA	NA	TRBV11-3	TRBJ2-2	TGTGCCAGCAGCTTACGCGGGAATGAGGCCGGGGAGCTGTTTTTT	CASSLRGNEAGELFF
NA	NA	TRBV5-6	TRBJ1-6	TGTGCCAGCAGCCCTGTTACAAGTACTAATTCACCCCTCCACTTT	CASSPVTSTNSPLHF
TRBD2	NA	TRBV6-4	TRBJ2-1	TGTGCCAGCAGTGGACTAGCGGGAGAGCACAATGAGCAGTTCTTC	CASSGLAGEHNEQFF
TRBD1	NA	TRBV5-8	TRBJ2-1	TGTGCCAGCAGCCGAAAGGACAGGGGCAACTACAATGAGCAGTTCTTC	CASSRKDRGNYNEQFF
NA	NA	TRBV24-1	TRBJ1-4	TGTGCCACCAGTGATGCGTCTGAGGGAAACGGTGAAAAACTGTTTTTT	CATSDASEGNGEKLFF
TRBD2	NA	TRBV28	TRBJ2-5	TGTGCCAGCAGTTTATCCGGCGGGAGTGGAGAGACCCAGTACTTC	CASSLSGGSGETQYF
NA	NA	TRBV9	TRBJ1-3	TGTGCCAGCAGCGTAGCAGGGGAAGAATCCAACACCATATATTTT	CASSVAGEESNTIYF
TRBD1	NA	TRBV28	TRBJ1-5	TGTGCCAGCATTACAAGGACAGGGGATACTTTATATAGCAATCAGCCCCAGCATTTT	CASITRTGDTLYSNQPQHF
TRBD2	NA	TRBV7-2	TRBJ2-1	TGTGCCAGCAGCTTAAGACTAGTGCGGGGGGGGAATGAGCAGTTCTTC	CASSLRLVRGGNEQFF
NA	NA	TRBV9	TRBJ2-1	TGTGCCAGCAGCGTTGCGGCTAGGTTTGCCAATGAGCAGTTCTTC	CASSVAARFANEQFF
TRBD1	once	TRBV19	TRBJ2-1	TGTGCCAGTAGTACCCCAGGGGGCAAGAATGAGCAGTTCTTC	CASSTPGGKNEQFF
TRBD1	NA	TRBV5-6	TRBJ1-2	TGTGCCAGCAGCCCGGGTGCAGGGGGCCCCTATGGCTACACCTTC	CASSPGAGGPYGYTF
TRBD2	NA	TRBV5-1	TRBJ2-1	TGCGCCAGCAGCTTGGCTCTAGGGACTAGCGCCCTTGGGGAGCAGTTCTTC	CASSLALGTSALGEQFF
TRBD1	NA	TRBV29-1	TRBJ2-3	TGCAGCGTTAAACCCGCCACAGGGGCCGATACGCAGTATTTT	CSVKPATGADTQYF
TRBD2	NA	TRBV7-9	TRBJ2-7	TGTGCCAGCAGCTCCTTAGGAGGGACTAGGGACTACGAGCAGTACTTC	CASSSLGGTRDYEQYF
NA	NA	TRBV28	TRBJ1-3	TGTGCCAGCACCCCGGGTGGGAACACCATATATTTT	CASTPGGNTIYF
TRBD1	once	TRBV6-5	TRBJ2-7	TGTGCCAGCAGCGCCGAGGGACAGGACTACGAGCAGTACTTC	CASSAEGQDYEQYF
TRBD1	NA	TRBV18	TRBJ1-6	TGTGCCAGCTCCCCAACGACGACAGGGGGCTCTTCACCCCTCCACTTT	CASSPTTTGGSSPLHF
NA	NA	TRBV10-3	TRBJ1-4	TGTGCCATCAGTGATATAAGGGGAGGGGAAAAACTGTTTTTT	CAISDIRGGEKLFF
NA	NA	TRBV7-8	TRBJ2-7	TGTGCCGCGGAGGCGGGAATTAATGAGCAGTACTTC	CAAEAGINEQYF
NA	NA	TRBV7-9	TRBJ1-5	TGTGCCAGCAGCTTACAAGGGGAACAGCCCCAGCATTTT	CASSLQGEQPQHF
NA	NA	TRBV7-8	TRBJ1-1	TGTGCCAGCAGCTTAGAGAAGGGGAATAAAGCTTTCTTT	CASSLEKGNKAFF
NA	few	TRBV7-6	TRBJ2-2	TGTGCCAGCAGCCCCCGGGGGACCGGGGAGCTGTTTTTT	CASSPRGTGELFF
NA	few	TRBV29-1	TRBJ1-3	TGCAGCGTTGAAGGAGGGGGAGGAAACACCATATATTTT	CSVEGGGGNTIYF
NA	NA	TRBV7-3	TRBJ1-5	TGTGCCAGCAGCTTAACTCGGAATCAGCCCCAGCATTTT	CASSLTRNQPQHF